Sequencing of this TCR beta chain was carried out in a study of molecular identifiers for immune sequencing clone quantification. Comments on this clonotype: A much bigger clone sits one base away, suggesting this may be a read error.

Using its own MiXCR run on the PCR reads, TCRdb lists one record per CDR3 protein. The data contain hundreds of thousands of distinct CDR3 sequences, about 25% of them singletons. CDR3 length: 13 residues. Germline V lookup: CDR1 LGHNA, CDR2 YSLEER. Trimming left V 4 bases short and J 5 bases short, with 12 bases between. Sequencing was done on a sample of naive CD8+ T cells from blood, with Jurkat cell RNA spiked in. The subset here: FACS-sorted CD8+CD4-CCR7+CD45RA+ naive T cells. The source of this sequence is a human donor in good health. Some libraries in this study had Jurkat cell RNA spiked in. V and J are TRBV4-3 and TRBJ2-7, with D possibly TRBD2 on 6 matching bases. The CDR3 loop is CASSPMEGNEQYF. In DNA form, the CDR3 reads TGCGCCAGCAGCCCGATGGAGGGCAACGAGCAGTACTTC.